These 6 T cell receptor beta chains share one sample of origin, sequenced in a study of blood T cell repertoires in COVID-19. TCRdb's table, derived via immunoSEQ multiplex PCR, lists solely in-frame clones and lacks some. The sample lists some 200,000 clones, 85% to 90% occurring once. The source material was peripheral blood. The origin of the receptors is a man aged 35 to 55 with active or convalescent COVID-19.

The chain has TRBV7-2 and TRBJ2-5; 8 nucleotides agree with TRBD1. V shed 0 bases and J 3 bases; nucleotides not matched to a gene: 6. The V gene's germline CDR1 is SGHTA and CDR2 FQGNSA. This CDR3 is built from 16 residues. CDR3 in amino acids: CASSLAPTGGKETQYF. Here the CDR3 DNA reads TGTGCCAGCAGCTTAGCTCCTACAGGGGGAAAAGAGACCCAGTACTTC.

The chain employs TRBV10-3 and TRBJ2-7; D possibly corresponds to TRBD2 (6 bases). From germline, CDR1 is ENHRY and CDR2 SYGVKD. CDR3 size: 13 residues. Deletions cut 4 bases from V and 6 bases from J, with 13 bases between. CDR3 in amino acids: CAISVSGGSEQYF. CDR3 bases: TGTGCCATCAGTGTGTCTGGGGGGAGCGAGCAGTACTTC.

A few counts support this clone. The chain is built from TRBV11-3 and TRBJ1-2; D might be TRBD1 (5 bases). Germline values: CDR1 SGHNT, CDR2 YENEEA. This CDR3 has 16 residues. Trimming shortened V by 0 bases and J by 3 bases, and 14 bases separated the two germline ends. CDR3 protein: CASSLEGRQGHYGYTF. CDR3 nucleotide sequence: TGTGCCAGCAGCTTAGAGGGTCGGCAGGGCCACTATGGCTACACCTTC.

The CDR3 coding sequence is TGCGCCAGCAGCCTGGGGGCCAACAGGGCTAATTCACCCCTCCACTTT. It codes for CASSLGANRANSPLHF. The chain employs TRBV5-1 and TRBJ1-6; a weak D match, TRBD1 (6 bases). Trimming shortened V by 4 bases and J by 6 bases, and 17 bases separated the two germline ends. Per the germline V gene, CDR1 is SGHRS and CDR2 is YFSETQ. The CDR3 has 16 residues.

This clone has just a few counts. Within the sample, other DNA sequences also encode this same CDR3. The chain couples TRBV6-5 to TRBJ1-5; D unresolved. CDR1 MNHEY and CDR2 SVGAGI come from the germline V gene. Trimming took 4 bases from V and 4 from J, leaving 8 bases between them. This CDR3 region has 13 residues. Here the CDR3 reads CASSSIRNQPQHF. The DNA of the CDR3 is TGTGCCAGCAGTTCCATCAGGAATCAGCCCCAGCATTTT.

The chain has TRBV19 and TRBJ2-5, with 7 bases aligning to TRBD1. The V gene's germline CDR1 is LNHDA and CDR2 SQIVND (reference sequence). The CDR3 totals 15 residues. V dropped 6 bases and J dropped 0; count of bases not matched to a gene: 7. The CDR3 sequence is CASSSTGANQETQYF. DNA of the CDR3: TGTGCCAGTAGCTCCACAGGGGCCAACCAAGAGACCCAGTACTTC.